A selection of T cell receptor beta chains follows, all from one sample in a study of blood T cell repertoires in COVID-19. Produced via immunoSEQ multiplex PCR; TCRdb's table is partial and in-frame only. The sample holds about 260,000 clones; 75% to 90% are singletons and the top ten take around 1.5%. The sequenced material came from peripheral blood. The receptors shown here come from a woman in her forties who had recovered from COVID-19. Each CDR3 is given with its conserved first and last residue. A D gene is named only where the DNA matches it firmly.

TRBJ1-2 TRBV27 - TGTGCCAGCAGTAAGGACAGACATCCGTCTAACTATGGCTACACCTTC CASSKDRHPSNYGYTF
TRBJ1-6 TRBV27 TRBD1 TGTGCCAGCAGTTTCGGGACAGGGAGTTCACCCCTCCACTTT CASSFGTGSSPLHF
TRBJ2-1 TRBV7-2 - TGTGCCAGCAGCGGGATGGGGGGGGGCCGTGAGCAGTTCTTC CASSGMGGGREQFF
TRBJ2-3 TRBV9 TRBD2 TGTGCCAGCGGACCAATAGCGGGGGTCGCAGATACGCAGTATTTT CASGPIAGVADTQYF
TRBJ1-5 TRBV4-1 TRBD1 TGCGCCAGCAGCCAAGAGTTAGGACAGGGCGTTTTTCAGCCCCAGCATTTT CASSQELGQGVFQPQHF
TRBJ2-1 TRBV7-2 TRBD2 TGTGCCAGCAGGTCCGGGGGGACCTACAATGAGCAGTTCTTC CASRSGGTYNEQFF
TRBJ1-4 TRBV15 - TGTGCCACCAGCCCTCGAGTCACTAATGAAAAACTGTTTTTT CATSPRVTNEKLFF
TRBJ2-1 TRBV6-5 TRBD1 TGTGCCAGCAGTATTGGACAGGGATCATGGAATGAGCAGTTCTTC CASSIGQGSWNEQFF
TRBJ1-1 TRBV18 TRBD1 TGTGCCAGCTCACCCGCTCTAGGACAGGGCGCTGAAGCTTTCTTT CASSPALGQGAEAFF
TRBJ2-7 TRBV6-2/TRBV6-3 TRBD1 TGTGCCAGCAGTGGATCGGACAGGGAAGGTCCCTACGAGCAGTACTTC CASSGSDREGPYEQYF
TRBJ2-7 TRBV7-7 TRBD1 TGTGCCAGCAGCCCTGGACAGGGGGTCTCCTACGAGCAGTACTTC CASSPGQGVSYEQYF
TRBJ1-1 TRBV6-5 - TGTGCCAGCAGACTTCGACTCGGGATGAACACTGAAGCTTTCTTT CASRLRLGMNTEAFF
TRBJ2-7 TRBV6-5 - TGTGCCAGCAGGCGGGACAGCCTAAGGGACGAGCAGTACTTC CASRRDSLRDEQYF
TRBJ1-1 TRBV4-2 - TGTGCCAGCAGCCAAGATTTACAGGACACTGAAGCTTTCTTT CASSQDLQDTEAFF
TRBJ1-5 TRBV6-2/TRBV6-3 TRBD1 TGTGCCAGCAGCTCCCGGGTTCCAGGGGGCTCGGGTCAGCCCCAGCATTTT CASSSRVPGGSGQPQHF
TRBJ1-6 TRBV3-1/TRBV3-2 TRBD1 TGTGCCAGCAGCGTTACAGGGGAGGAATCACCCCTCCACTTT CASSVTGEESPLHF
TRBJ2-3 TRBV6-6 - TGTGCCAGCAGTCCTGGCGGGGTAGATACGCAGTATTTT CASSPGGVDTQYF